The present TCR beta chain was sequenced within a study of cytomegalovirus exposure and HLA in healthy donors. Study results and limitations: Reportedly, fewer N-insertions than the roughly 600-donor mean appeared in an Asian-associated ancestry cluster in a later analysis. Prior analysis indicated that the majority of TCR beta V segments exhibited productivity approximately 87% or approximately 30% of the time.

A note on this clone: Its antigen remains unidentified.

PCR amplification relied on 60 Vbeta primers (plus 13 Jbeta primers). The protocol was immunoSEQ multiplex PCR, while the TCRdb copy is restricted to in-frame clones and leaves out a portion. The data include about 170,000 clones; the top ten clones carry approximately 0.82%. Germline V gene data show CDR1 as KGHSH and CDR2 as LQKENI. After removal of 1 base from V and 5 bases from J, the junction contained 6 bases not matched to a gene. The CDR3 is 16 amino acids. This TCR came from a woman aged 18-29 years in good health and CMV-seropositive. The gene calls are TRBV18 and TRBJ2-5; TRBD2 matches 11 bases. The sequenced material came from PBMCs. CDR3 nucleotides: TGTGCCAGCTCACCACTAGCGGGAGGGCCGGAGGAGACCCAGTACTTC. Translating it yields CASSPLAGGPEETQYF. Filled out from reference TRBV18 and TRBJ2-5, the complete variable domain reads NAGVMQNPRHLVRRRGQEARLRCSPMKGHSHVYWYRQLPEEGLKFMVYLQKENIIDESGMPKERFSAEFPKEGPSILRIQQVVRGDSAAYFCASSPLAGGPEETQYFGPGTRLLVL.